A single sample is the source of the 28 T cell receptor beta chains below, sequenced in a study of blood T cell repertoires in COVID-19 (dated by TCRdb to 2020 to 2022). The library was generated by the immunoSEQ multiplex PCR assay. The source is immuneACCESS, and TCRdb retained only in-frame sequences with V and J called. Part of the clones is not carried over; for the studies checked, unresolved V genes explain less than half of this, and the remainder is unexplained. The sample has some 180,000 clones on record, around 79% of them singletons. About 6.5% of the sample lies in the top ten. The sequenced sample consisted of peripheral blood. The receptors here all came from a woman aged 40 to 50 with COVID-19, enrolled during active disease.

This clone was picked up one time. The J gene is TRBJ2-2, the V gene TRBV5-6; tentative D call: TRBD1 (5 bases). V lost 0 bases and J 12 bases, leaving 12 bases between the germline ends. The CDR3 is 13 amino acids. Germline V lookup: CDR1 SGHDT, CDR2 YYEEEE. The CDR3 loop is CASSLDRTEQLFF. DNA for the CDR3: TGTGCCAGCAGCTTGGACAGGACCGAGCAGCTGTTTTTT.

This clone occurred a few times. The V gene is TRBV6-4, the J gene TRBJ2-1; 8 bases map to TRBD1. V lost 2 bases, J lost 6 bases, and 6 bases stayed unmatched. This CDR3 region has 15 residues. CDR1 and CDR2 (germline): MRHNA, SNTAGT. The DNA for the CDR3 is TGTGCCAGCAGTGACGCGGCAGGGGGCTTCAATGAGCAGTTCTTC. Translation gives CASSDAAGGFNEQFF.

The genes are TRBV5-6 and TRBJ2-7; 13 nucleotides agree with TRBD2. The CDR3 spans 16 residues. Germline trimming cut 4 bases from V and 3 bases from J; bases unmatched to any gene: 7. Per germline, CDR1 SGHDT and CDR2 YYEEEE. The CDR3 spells CASSTRTSGGIYEQYF. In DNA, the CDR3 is TGTGCCAGCAGCACCCGGACTAGCGGGGGAATCTACGAGCAGTACTTC.

The DNA for the CDR3 is TGTGCCAGCGGCCGGGGGGGCTTAGAGACCCAGTACTTC. It yields the protein CASGRGGLETQYF. This rearrangement joins TRBV7-2 to TRBJ2-5, with 8 bases identical to TRBD2. This CDR3 spans 13 amino acids. Germline CDR1 is SGHTA and CDR2 is FQGNSA. V was clipped by 8 bases and J by 4 bases; unmatched bases: 6.

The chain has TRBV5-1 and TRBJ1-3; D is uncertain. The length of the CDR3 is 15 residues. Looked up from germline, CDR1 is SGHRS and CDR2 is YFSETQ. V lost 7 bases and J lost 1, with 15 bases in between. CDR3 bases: TGCGCCAGCTGGGGAGATCCGGGGTCTGGAAACACCATATATTTT. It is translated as CASWGDPGSGNTIYF.

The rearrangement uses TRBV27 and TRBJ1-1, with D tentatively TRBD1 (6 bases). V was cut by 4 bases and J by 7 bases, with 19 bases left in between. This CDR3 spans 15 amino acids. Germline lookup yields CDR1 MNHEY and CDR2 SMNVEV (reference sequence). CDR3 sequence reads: CASSSKGAGESEAFF. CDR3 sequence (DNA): TGTGCCAGCAGTTCGAAAGGGGCAGGGGAAAGTGAAGCTTTCTTT.

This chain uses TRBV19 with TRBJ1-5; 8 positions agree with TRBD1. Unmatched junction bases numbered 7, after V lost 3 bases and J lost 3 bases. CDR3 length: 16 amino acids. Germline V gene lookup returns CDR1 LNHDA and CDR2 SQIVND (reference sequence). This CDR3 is CASSIRGQDINQPQHF. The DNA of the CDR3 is TGTGCCAGTAGTATTAGGGGACAGGATATCAATCAGCCCCAGCATTTT.

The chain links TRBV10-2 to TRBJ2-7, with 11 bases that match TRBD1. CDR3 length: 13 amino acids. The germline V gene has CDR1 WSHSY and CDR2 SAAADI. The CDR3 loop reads CPRRRDRGGEQYF. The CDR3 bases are TGCCCCCGCAGACGGGACAGGGGGGGAGAGCAGTACTTC.

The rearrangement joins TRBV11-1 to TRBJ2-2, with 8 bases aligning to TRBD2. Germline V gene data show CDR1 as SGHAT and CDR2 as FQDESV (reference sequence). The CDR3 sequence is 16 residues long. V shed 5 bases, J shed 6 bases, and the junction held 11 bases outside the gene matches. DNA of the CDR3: TGTGCCAGCAGCCCCTGGGAGCGGGGGTCCTCCGGGGAGCTGTTTTTT. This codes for CASSPWERGSSGELFF.

CDR3 amino acids: CAWSSGGAGANVLTF. The CDR3 region has the DNA TGTGCCTGGAGTTCGGGGGGAGCTGGGGCCAACGTCCTGACTTTC. This rearrangement joins TRBV30 to TRBJ2-6, with TRBD2 identical over 7 bases. The trim removed 2 bases at V and 2 bases at J, leaving 3 bases unmatched. Germline assignment: CDR1 GTSNPN and CDR2 SVGIG (reference sequence). This CDR3 comprises 15 residues.

The CDR3 region has the DNA TGCAGCGTTGAATCTTCCCGGGGAGCTTTCTTT. As protein: CSVESSRGAFF. The genes are TRBV29-1 and TRBJ1-1; D remains unclear. CDR1 is SQVTM, CDR2 ANQGSEA, per germline. This CDR3 is built from 11 residues. Trimming pared 2 bases from V and 10 bases from J, leaving 11 bases between.

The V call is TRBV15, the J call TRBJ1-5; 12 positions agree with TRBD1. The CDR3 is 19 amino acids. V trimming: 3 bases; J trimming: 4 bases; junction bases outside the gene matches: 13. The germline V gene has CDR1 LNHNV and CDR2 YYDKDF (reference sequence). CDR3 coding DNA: TGTGCCACCAGCAGGGGGGGGACAGGGGGCGCAGGTTGGAATCAGCCCCAGCATTTT. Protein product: CATSRGGTGGAGWNQPQHF.

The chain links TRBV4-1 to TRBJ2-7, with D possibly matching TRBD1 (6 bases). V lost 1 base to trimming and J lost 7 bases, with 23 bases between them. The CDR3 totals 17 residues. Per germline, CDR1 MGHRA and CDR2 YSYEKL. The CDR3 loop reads CASSQGAFRGLEGEQYF. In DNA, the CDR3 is TGCGCCAGCAGCCAAGGGGCCTTCAGGGGCCTGGAAGGGGAGCAGTACTTC.

CDR3 in amino acids: CASSLFTGTANEKLFF. The CDR3 nucleotides are TGTGCCAGCAGCTTATTTACCGGGACAGCTAATGAAAAACTGTTTTTT. The V and J genes are TRBV5-4 and TRBJ1-4; 7 nucleotides align to TRBD1. The CDR3 consists of 16 residues. CDR1 is SGHNT, CDR2 YYREEE, per germline (reference sequence). The V and J ends lost 2 bases and 3 bases, in that order; junction bases with no gene match: 7.

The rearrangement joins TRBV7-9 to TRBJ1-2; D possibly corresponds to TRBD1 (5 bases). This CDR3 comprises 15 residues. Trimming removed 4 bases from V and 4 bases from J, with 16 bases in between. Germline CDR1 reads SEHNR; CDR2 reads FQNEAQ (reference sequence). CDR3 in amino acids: CASSSKARAFYGYTF. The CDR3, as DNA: TGTGCCAGCAGCTCGAAGGCCAGGGCCTTCTATGGCTACACCTTC. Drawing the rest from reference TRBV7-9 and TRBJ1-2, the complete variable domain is DTGVSQNPRHKITKRGQNVTFRCDPISEHNRLYWYRQTLGQGPEFLTYFQNEAQLEKSRLLSDRFSAERPKGSFSTLEIQRTEQGDSAMYLCASSSKARAFYGYTFGSGTRLTVV.

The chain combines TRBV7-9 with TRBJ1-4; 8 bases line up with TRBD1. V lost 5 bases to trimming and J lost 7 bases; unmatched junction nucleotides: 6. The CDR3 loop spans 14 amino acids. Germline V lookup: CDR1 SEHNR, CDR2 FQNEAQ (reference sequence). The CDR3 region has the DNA TGTGCCAGCAGCCTCGGACAGGGAGGTGAAAAACTGTTTTTT. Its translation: CASSLGQGGEKLFF.

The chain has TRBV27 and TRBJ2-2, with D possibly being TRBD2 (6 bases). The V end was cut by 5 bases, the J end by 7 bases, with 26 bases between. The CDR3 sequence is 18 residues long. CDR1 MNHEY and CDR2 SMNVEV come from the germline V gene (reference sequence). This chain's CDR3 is CASSPHPGVPLSNGELFF. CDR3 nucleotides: TGTGCCAGCAGTCCCCATCCGGGGGTCCCCCTCAGTAACGGGGAGCTGTTTTTT.

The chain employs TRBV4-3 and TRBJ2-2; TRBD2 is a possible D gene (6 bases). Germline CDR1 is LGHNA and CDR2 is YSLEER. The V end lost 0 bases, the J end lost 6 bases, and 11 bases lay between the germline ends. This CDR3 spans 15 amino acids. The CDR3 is CASSQEGGSSGELFF. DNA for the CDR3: TGCGCCAGCAGCCAAGAAGGAGGGAGCTCCGGGGAGCTGTTTTTT.

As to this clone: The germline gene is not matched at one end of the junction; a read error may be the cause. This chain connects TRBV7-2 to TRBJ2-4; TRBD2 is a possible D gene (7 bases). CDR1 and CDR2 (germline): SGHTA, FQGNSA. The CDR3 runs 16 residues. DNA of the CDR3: TGTGCCAGCTGCTCAGGTGAAGGGGGGGCCAGAAACATTCAGTACTTC. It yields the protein CASCSGEGGARNIQYF.

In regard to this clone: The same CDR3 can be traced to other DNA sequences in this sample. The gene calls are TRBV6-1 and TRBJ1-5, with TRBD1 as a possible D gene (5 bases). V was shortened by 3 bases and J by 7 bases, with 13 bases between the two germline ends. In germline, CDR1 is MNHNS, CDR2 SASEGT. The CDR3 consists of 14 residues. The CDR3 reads CASSEGGGGQPQHF. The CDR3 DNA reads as TGTGCCAGCAGTGAGGGCGGGGGAGGGCAGCCCCAGCATTTT.

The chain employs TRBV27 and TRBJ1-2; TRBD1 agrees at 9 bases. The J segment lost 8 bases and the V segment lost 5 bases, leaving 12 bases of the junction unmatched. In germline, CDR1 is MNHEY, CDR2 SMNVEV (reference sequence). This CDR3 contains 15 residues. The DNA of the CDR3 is TGTGCCAGCAGTCTCACAGGGGGCGGCATGAAAGGCTACACCTTC. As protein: CASSLTGGGMKGYTF.

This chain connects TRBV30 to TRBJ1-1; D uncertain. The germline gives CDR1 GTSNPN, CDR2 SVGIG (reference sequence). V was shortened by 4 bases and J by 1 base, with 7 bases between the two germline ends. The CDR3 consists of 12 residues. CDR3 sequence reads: CAWNGRNTEAFF. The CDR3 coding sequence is TGTGCCTGGAACGGGAGGAACACTGAAGCTTTCTTT.

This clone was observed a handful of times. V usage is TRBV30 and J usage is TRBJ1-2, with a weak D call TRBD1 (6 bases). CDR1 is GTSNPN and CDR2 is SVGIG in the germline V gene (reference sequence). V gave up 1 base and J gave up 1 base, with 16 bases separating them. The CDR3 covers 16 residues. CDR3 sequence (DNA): TGTGCCTGGAGTGCCCCCCCAGGGGTTGGTAACTATGGCTACACCTTC. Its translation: CAWSAPPGVGNYGYTF.

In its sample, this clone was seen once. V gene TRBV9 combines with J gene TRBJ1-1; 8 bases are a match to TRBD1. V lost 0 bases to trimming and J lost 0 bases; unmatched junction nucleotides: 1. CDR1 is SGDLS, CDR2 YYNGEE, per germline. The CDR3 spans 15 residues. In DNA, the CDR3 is TGTGCCAGCAGCGTAGGGGACAGGTTGAACACTGAAGCTTTCTTT. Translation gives CASSVGDRLNTEAFF.

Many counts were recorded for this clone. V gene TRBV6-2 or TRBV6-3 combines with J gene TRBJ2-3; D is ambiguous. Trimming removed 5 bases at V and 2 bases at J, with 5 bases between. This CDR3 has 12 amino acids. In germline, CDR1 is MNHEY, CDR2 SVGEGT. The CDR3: CASSPDTDTQYF. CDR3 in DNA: TGTGCCAGCAGTCCAGACACAGATACGCAGTATTTT.

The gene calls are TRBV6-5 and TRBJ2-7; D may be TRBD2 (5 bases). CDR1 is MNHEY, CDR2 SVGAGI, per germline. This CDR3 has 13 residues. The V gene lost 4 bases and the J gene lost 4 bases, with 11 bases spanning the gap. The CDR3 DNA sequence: TGTGCCAGCAGTTCGGACGGACTTTACGAGCAGTACTTC. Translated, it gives CASSSDGLYEQYF.

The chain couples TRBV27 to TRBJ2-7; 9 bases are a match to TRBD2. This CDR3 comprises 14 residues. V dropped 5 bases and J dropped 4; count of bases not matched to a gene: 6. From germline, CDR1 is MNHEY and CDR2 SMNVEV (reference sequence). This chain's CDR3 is CASSRTSEVYEQYF. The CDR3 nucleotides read TGTGCCAGCAGTCGGACTAGCGAGGTATACGAGCAGTACTTC.

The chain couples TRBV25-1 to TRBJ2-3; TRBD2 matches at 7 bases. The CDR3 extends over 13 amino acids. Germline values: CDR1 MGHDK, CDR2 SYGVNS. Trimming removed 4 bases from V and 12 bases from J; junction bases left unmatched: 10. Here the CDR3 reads CASSARGGGPQYF. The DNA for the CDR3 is TGTGCCAGCAGTGCTAGGGGCGGGGGACCTCAGTATTTT.